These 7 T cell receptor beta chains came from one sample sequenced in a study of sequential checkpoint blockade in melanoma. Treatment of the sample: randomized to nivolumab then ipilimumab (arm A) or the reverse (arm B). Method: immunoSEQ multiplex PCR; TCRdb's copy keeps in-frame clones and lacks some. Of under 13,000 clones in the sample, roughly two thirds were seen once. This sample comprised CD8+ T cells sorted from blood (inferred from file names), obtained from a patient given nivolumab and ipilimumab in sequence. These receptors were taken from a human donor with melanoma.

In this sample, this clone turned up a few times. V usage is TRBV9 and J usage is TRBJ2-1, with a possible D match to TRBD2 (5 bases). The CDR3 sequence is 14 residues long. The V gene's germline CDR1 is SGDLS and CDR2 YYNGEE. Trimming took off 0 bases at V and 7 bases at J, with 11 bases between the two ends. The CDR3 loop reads CASSVGGPLNEQFF. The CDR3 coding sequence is TGTGCCAGCAGCGTAGGAGGGCCGTTGAATGAGCAGTTCTTC.

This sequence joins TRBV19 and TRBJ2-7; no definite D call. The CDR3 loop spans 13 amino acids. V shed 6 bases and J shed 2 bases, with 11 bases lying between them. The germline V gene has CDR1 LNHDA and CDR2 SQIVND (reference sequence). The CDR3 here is CASSTRYPYEQYF. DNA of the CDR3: TGTGCCAGTAGCACCAGATATCCCTACGAGCAGTACTTC.

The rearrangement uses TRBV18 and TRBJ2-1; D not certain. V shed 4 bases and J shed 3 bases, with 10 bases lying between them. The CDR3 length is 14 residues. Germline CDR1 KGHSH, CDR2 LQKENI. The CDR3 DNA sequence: TGTGCCAGCTCACATGCAGTTAACTACAATGAGCAGTTCTTC. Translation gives CASSHAVNYNEQFF.

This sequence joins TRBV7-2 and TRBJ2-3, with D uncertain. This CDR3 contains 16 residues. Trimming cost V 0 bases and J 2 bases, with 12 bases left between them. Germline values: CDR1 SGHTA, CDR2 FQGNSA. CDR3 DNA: TGTGCCAGCAGCTTAGCGGGCAGGCCGTTCACAGATACGCAGTATTTT. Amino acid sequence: CASSLAGRPFTDTQYF.

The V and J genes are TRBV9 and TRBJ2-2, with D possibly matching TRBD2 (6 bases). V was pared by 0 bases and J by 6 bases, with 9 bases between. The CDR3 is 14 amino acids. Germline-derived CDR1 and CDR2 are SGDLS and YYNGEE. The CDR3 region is CASSVEWGAGELFF. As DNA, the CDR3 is TGTGCCAGCAGCGTAGAATGGGGGGCCGGGGAGCTGTTTTTT.

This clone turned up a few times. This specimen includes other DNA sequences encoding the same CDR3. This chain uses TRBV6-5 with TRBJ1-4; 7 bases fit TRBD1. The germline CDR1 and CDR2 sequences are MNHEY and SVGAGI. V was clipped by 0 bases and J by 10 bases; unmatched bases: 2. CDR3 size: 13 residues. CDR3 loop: CASSYSSGGKLFF. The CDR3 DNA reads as TGTGCCAGCAGTTACTCATCAGGGGGAAAACTGTTTTTT.

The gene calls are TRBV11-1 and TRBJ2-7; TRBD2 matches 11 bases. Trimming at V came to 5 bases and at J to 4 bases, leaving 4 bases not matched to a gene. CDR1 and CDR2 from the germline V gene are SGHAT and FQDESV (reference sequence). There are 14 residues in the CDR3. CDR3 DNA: TGTGCCAGCAGCACGAGACTAGCGGGATACGAGCAGTACTTC. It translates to CASSTRLAGYEQYF.